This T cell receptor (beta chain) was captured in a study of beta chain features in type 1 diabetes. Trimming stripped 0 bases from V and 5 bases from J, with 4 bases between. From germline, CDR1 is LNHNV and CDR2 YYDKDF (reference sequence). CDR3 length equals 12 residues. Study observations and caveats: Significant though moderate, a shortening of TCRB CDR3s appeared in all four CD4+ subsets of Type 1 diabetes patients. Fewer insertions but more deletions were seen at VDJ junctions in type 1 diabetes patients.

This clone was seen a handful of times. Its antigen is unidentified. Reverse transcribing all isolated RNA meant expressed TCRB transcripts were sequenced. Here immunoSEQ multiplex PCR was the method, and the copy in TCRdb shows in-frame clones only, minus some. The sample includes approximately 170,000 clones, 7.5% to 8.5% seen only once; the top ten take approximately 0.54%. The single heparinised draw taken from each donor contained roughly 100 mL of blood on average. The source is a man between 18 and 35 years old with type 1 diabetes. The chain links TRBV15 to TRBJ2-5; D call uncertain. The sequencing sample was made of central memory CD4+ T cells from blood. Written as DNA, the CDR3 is TGTGCCACCAGCAGAGATCAGGAGACCCAGTACTTC. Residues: CATSRDQETQYF. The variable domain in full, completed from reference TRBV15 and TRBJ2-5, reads DAMVIQNPRYQVTQFGKPVTLSCSQTLNHNVMYWYQQKSSQAPKLLFHYYDKDFNNEADTPDNFQSRRPNTSFCFLDIRSPGLGDTAMYLCATSRDQETQYFGPGTRLLVL.